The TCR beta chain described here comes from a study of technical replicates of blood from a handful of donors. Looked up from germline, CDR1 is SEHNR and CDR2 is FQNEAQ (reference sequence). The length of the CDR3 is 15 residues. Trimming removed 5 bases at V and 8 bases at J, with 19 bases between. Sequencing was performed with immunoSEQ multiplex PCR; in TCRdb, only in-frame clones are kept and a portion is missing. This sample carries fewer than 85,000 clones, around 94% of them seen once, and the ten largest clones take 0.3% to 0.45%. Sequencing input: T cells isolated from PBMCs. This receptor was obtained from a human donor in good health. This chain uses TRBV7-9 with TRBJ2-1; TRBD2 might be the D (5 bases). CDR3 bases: TGTGCCAGCAGCCCAATTTCCGGGGTGGGCGATGAGCAGTTCTTC. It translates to CASSPISGVGDEQFF.